Detailed here is one TCR beta chain. Its antigen is currently unknown. As for treatment: around 19 received Ad26.COV2.S at low or high dose, single or two shots; about 5 received placebo; per-sample allocation not given. Samples were taken on day 63 after the first vaccine or placebo injection. Aged 18-55 years, donor was enrolled in Boston in about 2020. This sample was included in a study of Ad26.COV2.S vaccination and SARS-CoV-2 variants. Study-wide points: Relative to placebo recipients, vaccine recipients exhibited elevated spike-specific TCR breadth.

Here immunoSEQ multiplex PCR was the method, and the copy in TCRdb shows in-frame clones only, minus some. In the table there are some 300,000 clones, about 86% of which are singletons. The V gene's germline CDR1 is GTSNPN and CDR2 SVGIG (reference sequence). Germline trimming cut 1 base from V and 0 bases from J; bases unmatched to any gene: 9. The CDR3 consists of 17 residues. The material sequenced was peripheral blood, taken in a trial of Ad26.COV2.S vaccine versus placebo. The V and J genes are TRBV30 and TRBJ2-3; 8 positions agree with TRBD2. The sequence derives from a person between 18 and 60 years old who received the Ad26.COV2.S COVID-19 vaccine or a placebo. DNA for the CDR3: TGTGCCTGGAGTGCGGGGACTAGTTCGATAAGCACAGATACGCAGTATTTT. Its protein is CAWSAGTSSISTDTQYF. Full variable domain (outside the CDR3, taken from reference TRBV30 and TRBJ2-3): SQTIHQWPATLVQPVGSPLSLECTVEGTSNPNLYWYRQAAGRGLQLLFYSVGIGQISSEVPQNLSASRPQDRQFILSSKKLLLSDSGFYLCAWSAGTSSISTDTQYFGPGTRLTVL.